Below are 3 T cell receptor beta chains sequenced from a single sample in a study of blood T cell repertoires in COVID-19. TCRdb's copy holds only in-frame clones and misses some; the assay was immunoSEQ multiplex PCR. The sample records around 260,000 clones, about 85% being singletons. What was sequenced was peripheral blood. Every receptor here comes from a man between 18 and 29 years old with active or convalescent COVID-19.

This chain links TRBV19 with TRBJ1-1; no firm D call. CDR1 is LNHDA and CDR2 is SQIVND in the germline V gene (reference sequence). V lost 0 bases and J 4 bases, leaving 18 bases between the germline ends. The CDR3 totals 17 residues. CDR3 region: CASSIDDSRGSGTEAFF. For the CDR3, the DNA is TGTGCCAGTAGTATAGATGATTCTCGGGGAAGTGGCACTGAAGCTTTCTTT.

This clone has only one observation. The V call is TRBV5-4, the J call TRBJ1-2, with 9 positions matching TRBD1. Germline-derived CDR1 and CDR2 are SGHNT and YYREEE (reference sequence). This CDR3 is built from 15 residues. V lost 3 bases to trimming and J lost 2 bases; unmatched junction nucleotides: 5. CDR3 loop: CASSSYRGQNYGYTF. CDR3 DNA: TGTGCCAGCAGCTCTTACAGGGGGCAAAACTATGGCTACACCTTC.

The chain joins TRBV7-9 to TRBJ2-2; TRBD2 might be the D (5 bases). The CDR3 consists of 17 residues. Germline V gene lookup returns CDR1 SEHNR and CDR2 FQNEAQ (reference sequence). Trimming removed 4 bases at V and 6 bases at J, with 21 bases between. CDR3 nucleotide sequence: TGTGCCAGCAGCTCCGCGGTGGGCGGGTCGGTCCCCGGGGAGCTGTTTTTT. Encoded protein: CASSSAVGGSVPGELFF.